The 6 T cell receptor beta chains listed next were all sequenced from one sample in a study of blood T cell repertoires in COVID-19. Some clones are missing from TCRdb's copy, which holds only in-frame ones; the method was immunoSEQ multiplex PCR. The sample records about 220,000 clones, around 85% being singletons. Sequenced input: peripheral blood. Receptors were obtained from a woman in her seventies with COVID-19, enrolled during active disease.

This chain connects TRBV5-1 to TRBJ1-2; 8 positions agree with TRBD1. The V gene end was trimmed by 7 bases and the J gene end by 6 bases; junction bases not matched to a gene: 8. There are 13 residues in the CDR3. Germline V CDR1 and CDR2: SGHRS, YFSETQ. The DNA for the CDR3 is TGCGCCAGCCGAGGAGGACAGGGAGATGGCTACACCTTC. Translated: CASRGGQGDGYTF. The whole variable domain, remainder taken from reference TRBV5-1 and TRBJ1-2, is KAGVTQTPRYLIKTRGQQVTLSCSPISGHRSVSWYQQTPGQGLQFLFEYFSETQRNKGNFPGRFSGRQFSNSRSEMNVSTLELGDSALYLCASRGGQGDGYTFGSGTRLTVV.

The chain recombines TRBV21-1 with TRBJ1-3. TRBV21-1 corresponds to a pseudogene. There are 15 residues in the CDR3. The CDR3 DNA sequence: TGTGCCAGCAGCAAAATGGGAGGGACTGGAAACACCATATATTTT. It translates to CASSKMGGTGNTIYF.

This clone is a singleton in its sample. The rearrangement uses TRBV4-3 and TRBJ2-1; 8 bases are shared with TRBD1. V lost 5 bases and J lost 10; bases outside the gene matches: 10. Germline V gene data show CDR1 as LGHNA and CDR2 as YSLEER. CDR3 size: 14 residues. DNA for the CDR3: TGCGCCAGCAGCTCAGCCCGACAGGGGAACGAGCAGTTCTTC. Its protein product is CASSSARQGNEQFF.

The rearrangement joins TRBV12-5 to TRBJ2-5, with D possibly being TRBD2 (5 bases). The CDR3 consists of 13 residues. Trimming left V 6 bases short and J 7 bases short, with 15 bases between. Germline assignment: CDR1 LGHNT and CDR2 FRNRAP. The CDR3 DNA sequence: TGTGCTAGTGGCTTTGGGGAGTGGGCGACCCAGTACTTC. It is translated as CASGFGEWATQYF.

The chain links TRBV6-5 to TRBJ2-2; maybe TRBD2 (6 bases). The CDR3 loop spans 14 amino acids. V shed 6 bases and J shed 5 bases, with 13 bases lying between them. Looked up from germline, CDR1 is MNHEY and CDR2 is SVGAGI. This CDR3 is CASRRDWETGELFF. CDR3 in DNA: TGTGCCAGCAGGAGGGACTGGGAGACCGGGGAGCTGTTTTTT.

This sequence joins TRBV11-3 and TRBJ2-2; a weak D match, TRBD2 (5 bases). Germline V gene lookup returns CDR1 SGHNT and CDR2 YENEEA. The CDR3 contains 17 residues. With 0 bases removed from V and 6 bases from J, the gap between germline ends came to 17 bases. The CDR3 loop reads CASSLDLLAAQAGELFF. CDR3 DNA: TGTGCCAGCAGCTTAGATCTCCTAGCTGCTCAGGCCGGGGAGCTGTTTTTT.